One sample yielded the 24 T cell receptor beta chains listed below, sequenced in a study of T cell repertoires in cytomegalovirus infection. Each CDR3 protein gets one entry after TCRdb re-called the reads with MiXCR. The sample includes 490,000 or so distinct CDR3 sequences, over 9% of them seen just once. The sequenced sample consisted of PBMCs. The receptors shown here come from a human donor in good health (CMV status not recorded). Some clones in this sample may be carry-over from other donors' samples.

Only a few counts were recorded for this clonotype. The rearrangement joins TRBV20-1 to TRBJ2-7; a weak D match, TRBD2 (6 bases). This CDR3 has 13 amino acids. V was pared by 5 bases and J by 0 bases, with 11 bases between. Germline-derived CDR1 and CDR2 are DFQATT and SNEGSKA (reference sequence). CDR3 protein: CSAHSGSSYEQYF. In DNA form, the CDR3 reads TGCAGTGCTCACAGCGGGTCCTCCTACGAGCAGTACTTC.

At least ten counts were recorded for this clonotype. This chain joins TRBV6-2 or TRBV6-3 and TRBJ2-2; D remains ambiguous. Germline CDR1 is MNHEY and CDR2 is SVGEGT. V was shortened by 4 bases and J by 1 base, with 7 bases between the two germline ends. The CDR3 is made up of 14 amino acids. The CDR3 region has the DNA TGTGCCAGCAGTTCGAGGCTGAACACCGGGGAGCTGTTTTTT. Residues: CASSSRLNTGELFF.

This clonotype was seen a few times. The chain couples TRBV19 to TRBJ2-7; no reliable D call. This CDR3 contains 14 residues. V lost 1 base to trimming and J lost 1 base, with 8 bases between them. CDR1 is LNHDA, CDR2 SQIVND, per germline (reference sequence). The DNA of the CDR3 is TGTGCCAGTAGTATAGTATCAGATTCCTACGAGCAGTACTTC. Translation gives CASSIVSDSYEQYF.

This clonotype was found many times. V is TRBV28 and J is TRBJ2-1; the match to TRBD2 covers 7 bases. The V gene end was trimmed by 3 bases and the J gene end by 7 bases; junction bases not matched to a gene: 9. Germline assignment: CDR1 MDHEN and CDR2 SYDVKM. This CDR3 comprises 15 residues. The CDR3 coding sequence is TGTGCCAGCAGTTTGGGGGGGTTGTCGAGGAATGAGCAGTTCTTC. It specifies CASSLGGLSRNEQFF.

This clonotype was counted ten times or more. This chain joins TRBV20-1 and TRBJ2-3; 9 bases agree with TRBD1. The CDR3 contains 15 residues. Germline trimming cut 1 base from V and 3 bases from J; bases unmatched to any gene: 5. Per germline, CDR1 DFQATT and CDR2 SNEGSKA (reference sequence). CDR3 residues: CSARGGTGKTDTQYF. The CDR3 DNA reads TGCAGTGCTAGAGGAGGGACAGGGAAGACAGATACGCAGTATTTT.

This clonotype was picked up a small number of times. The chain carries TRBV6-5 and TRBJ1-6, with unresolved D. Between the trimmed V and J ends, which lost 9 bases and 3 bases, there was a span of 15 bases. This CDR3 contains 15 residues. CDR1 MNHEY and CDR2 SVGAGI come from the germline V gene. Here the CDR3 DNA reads TGTGCCAGTCGTCCGCGGGCTTTCTATAATTCACCCCTCCACTTT. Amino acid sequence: CASRPRAFYNSPLHF.

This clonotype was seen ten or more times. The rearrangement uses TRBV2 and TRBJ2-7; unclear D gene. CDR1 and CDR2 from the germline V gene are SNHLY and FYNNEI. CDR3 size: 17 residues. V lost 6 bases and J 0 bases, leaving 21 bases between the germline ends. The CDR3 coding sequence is TGTGCCAGCAGCCCGAGATCAAGCGACCTCAGCTCCTACGAGCAGTACTTC. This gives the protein CASSPRSSDLSSYEQYF.

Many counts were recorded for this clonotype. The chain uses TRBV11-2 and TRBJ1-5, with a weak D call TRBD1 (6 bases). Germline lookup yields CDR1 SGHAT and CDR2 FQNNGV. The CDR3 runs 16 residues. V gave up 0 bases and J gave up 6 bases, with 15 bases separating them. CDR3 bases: TGTGCCAGCAGCTTAGATCCAGGGGCATTTTCTCAGCCCCAGCATTTT. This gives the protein CASSLDPGAFSQPQHF.

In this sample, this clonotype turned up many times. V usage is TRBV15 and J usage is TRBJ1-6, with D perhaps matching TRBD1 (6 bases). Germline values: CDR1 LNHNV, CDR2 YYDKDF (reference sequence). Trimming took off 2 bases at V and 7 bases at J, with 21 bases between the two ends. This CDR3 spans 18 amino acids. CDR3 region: CATSRPGGRQEINSPLHF. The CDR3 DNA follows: TGTGCCACCAGCAGACCCGGGGGGAGACAGGAGATAAATTCACCCCTCCACTTT.

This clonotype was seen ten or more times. The CDR3 coding sequence is TGTGCCACCAGTGATTTGCGAAGCGGAACTAGCACAGATACGCAGTATTTT. This codes for CATSDLRSGTSTDTQYF. The chain has TRBV24-1 and TRBJ2-3, with TRBD2 as a possible D gene (5 bases). There are 17 residues in the CDR3. V gave up 0 bases and J gave up 0 bases, with 12 bases separating them. Germline CDR1 KGHDR, CDR2 SFDVKD.

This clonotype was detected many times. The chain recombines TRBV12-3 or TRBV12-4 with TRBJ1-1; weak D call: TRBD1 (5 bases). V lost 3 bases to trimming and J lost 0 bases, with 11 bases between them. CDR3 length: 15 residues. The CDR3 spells CASSFSSGLNTEAFF. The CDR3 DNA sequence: TGTGCCAGCAGTTTTTCGTCGGGGCTGAACACTGAAGCTTTCTTT.

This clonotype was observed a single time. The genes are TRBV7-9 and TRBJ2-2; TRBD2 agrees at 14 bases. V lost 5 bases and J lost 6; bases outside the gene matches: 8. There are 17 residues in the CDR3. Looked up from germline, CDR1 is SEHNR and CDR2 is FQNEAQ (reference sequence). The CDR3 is CASSPPSGLAGAGELFF. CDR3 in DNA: TGTGCCAGCAGCCCTCCCTCGGGACTAGCGGGAGCCGGGGAGCTGTTTTTT.

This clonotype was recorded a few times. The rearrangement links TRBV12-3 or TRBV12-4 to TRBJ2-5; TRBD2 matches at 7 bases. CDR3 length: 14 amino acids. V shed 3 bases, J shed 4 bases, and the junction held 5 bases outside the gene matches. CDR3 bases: TGTGCCAGCAGTTTGGGCGGGAGAGTAGAGACCCAGTACTTC. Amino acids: CASSLGGRVETQYF.

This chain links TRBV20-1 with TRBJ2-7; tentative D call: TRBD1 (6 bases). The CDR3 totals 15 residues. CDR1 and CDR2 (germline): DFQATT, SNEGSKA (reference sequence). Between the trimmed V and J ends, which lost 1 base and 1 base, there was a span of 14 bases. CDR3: CSARGQGRLSYEQYF. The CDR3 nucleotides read TGCAGTGCTAGAGGGCAGGGGCGTTTATCCTACGAGCAGTACTTC.

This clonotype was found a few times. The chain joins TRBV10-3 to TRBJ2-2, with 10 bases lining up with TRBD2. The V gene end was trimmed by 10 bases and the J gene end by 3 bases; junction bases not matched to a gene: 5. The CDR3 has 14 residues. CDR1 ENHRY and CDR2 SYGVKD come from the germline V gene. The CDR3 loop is CATGTSADTGELFF. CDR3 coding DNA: TGTGCCACGGGGACTAGCGCGGACACCGGGGAGCTGTTTTTT.

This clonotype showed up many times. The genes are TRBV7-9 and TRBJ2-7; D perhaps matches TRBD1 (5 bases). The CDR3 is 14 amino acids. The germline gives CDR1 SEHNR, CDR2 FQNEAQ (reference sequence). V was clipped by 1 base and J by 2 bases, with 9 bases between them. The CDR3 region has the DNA TGTGCCAGCAGCTTAGTAGTGGGGCCCTACGAGCAGTACTTC. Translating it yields CASSLVVGPYEQYF.

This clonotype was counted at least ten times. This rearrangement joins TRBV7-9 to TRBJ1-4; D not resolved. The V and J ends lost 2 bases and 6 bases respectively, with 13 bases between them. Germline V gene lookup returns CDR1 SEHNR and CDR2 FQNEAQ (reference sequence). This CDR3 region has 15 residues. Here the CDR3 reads CASSLTGNPYEKLFF. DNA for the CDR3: TGTGCCAGCAGCTTAACGGGGAACCCCTATGAAAAACTGTTTTTT.

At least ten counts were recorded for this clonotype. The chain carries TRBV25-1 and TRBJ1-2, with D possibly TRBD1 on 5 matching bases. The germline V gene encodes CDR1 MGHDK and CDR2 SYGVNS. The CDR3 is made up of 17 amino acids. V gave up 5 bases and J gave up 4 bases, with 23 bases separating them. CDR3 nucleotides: TGTGCCAGCAGTTCCTCCGCAGGGTACGGTGCGTTCTATGGCTACACCTTC. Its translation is CASSSSAGYGAFYGYTF.

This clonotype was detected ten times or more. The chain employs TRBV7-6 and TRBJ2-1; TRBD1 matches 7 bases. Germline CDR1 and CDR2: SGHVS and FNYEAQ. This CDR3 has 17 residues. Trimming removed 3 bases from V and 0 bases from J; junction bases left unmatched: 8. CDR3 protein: CASSLGRQGNSYNEQFF. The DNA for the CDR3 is TGTGCCAGCAGCTTGGGTCGACAGGGAAACTCCTACAATGAGCAGTTCTTC.

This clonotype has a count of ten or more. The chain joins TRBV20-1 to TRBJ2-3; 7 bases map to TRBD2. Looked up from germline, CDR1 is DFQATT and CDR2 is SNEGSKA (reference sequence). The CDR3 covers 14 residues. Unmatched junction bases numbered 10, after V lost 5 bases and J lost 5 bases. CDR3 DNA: TGCAGTGCTTTTTGGGCGGGAGAGGTAGATACGCAGTATTTT. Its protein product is CSAFWAGEVDTQYF.

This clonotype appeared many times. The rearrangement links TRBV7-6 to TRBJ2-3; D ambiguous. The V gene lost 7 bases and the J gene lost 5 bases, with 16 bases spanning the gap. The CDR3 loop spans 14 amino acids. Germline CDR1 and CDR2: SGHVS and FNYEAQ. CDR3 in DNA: TGTGCCAGCAACAGACTCGCATCCCAAGATACGCAGTATTTT. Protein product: CASNRLASQDTQYF. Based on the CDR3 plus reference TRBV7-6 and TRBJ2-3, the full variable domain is GAGVSQSPRYKVTKRGQDVALRCDPISGHVSLYWYRQALGQGPEFLTYFNYEAQQDKSGLPNDRFSAERPEGSISTLTIQRTEQRDSAMYRCASNRLASQDTQYFGPGTRLTVL.

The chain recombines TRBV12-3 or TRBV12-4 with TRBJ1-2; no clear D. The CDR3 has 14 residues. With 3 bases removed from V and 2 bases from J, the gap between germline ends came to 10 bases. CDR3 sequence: CASSFAGQNYGYTF. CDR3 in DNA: TGTGCCAGCAGTTTCGCAGGTCAAAACTATGGCTACACCTTC.

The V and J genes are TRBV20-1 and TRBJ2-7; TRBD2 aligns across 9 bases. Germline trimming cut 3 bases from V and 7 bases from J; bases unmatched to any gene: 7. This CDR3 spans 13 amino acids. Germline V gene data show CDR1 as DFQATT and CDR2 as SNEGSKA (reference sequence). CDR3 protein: CSARVAGAREQYF. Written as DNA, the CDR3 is TGCAGTGCTAGGGTAGCGGGGGCTCGGGAGCAGTACTTC.

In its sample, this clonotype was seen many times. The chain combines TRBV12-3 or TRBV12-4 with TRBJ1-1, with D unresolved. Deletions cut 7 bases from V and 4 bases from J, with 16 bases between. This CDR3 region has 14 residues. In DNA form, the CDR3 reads TGTGCCAGCATATTGGCTGTGGGTGGCACTGAAGCTTTCTTT. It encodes CASILAVGGTEAFF.